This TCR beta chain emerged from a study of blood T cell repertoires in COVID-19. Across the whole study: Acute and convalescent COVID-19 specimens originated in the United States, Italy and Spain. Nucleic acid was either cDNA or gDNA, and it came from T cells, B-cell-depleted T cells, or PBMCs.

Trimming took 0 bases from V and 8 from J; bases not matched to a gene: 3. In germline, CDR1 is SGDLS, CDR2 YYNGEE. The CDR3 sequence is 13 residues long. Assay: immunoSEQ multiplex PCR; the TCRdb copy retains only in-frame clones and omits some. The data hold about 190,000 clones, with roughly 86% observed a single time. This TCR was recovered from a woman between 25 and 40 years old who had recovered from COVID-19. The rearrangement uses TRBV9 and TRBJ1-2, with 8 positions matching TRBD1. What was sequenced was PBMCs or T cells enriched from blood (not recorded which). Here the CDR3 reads CASSVEGQGGYTF. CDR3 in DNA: TGTGCCAGCAGCGTAGAAGGACAGGGAGGCTACACCTTC.